Each of the 27 T cell receptor beta chains below was sequenced from the same sample in a study of graft-versus-host responses after intestinal transplantation. These receptors' targets are unknown. Only in-frame clones appear in the TCRdb table, and some are missing; sequencing was by immunoSEQ multiplex PCR. The sample includes about 48,000 clones, around 90% of them seen just once. Sequences were derived from unstimulated CD4+ T cells sorted from spleen or lymph node cells, sampled before transplant. All receptors come from a human donor who was the organ donor for an intestinal transplant.

This clone was detected once. The rearrangement uses TRBV7-2 and TRBJ2-2; D gene uncertain. The CDR3 consists of 14 residues. With 1 base removed from V and 4 bases from J, the gap between germline ends came to 7 bases. Germline V gives CDR1 SGHTA, CDR2 FQGNSA. The CDR3: CASSLEVGTGELFF. DNA of the CDR3: TGTGCCAGCAGCTTAGAGGTCGGCACCGGGGAGCTGTTTTTT.

The chain is built from TRBV10-3 and TRBJ1-5; D possibly corresponds to TRBD1 (5 bases). V lost 3 bases and J 5 bases, leaving 8 bases between the germline ends. The CDR3 covers 13 residues. Germline V gene lookup returns CDR1 ENHRY and CDR2 SYGVKD. CDR3 coding DNA: TGTGCCATCAGTGACAGGGAGGATCAGCCCCAGCATTTT. Translating it yields CAISDREDQPQHF.

The J gene is TRBJ2-7, the V gene TRBV5-1; TRBD2 aligns across 10 bases. J was trimmed by 4 bases and V by 3 bases; bases with no gene match: 1. The CDR3 is made up of 13 amino acids. Germline V lookup: CDR1 SGHRS, CDR2 YFSETQ. Written as DNA, the CDR3 is TGCGCCAGCAGCTCTAGCGGGAGTTACGAGCAGTACTTC. Protein sequence: CASSSSGSYEQYF.

The rearrangement uses TRBV6-1 and TRBJ2-7; 8 nucleotides align to TRBD2. The germline gives CDR1 MNHNS, CDR2 SASEGT. There are 12 residues in the CDR3. Trimming cost V 7 bases and J 6 bases; bases outside gene matches: 5. CDR3 in amino acids: CASNLREAEQYF. In nucleotides, the CDR3 is TGTGCCAGCAATCTGCGGGAGGCCGAGCAGTACTTC.

The V call is TRBV25-1, the J call TRBJ2-7; TRBD1 agrees at 8 bases. The CDR3 sequence is 14 residues long. The ends lost 3 bases at V and 6 bases at J; junction bases unmatched: 7. The germline CDR1 and CDR2 sequences are MGHDK and SYGVNS. The CDR3: CASSERDRRFEQYF. In DNA, the CDR3 is TGTGCCAGCAGTGAGCGGGACAGGCGTTTCGAGCAGTACTTC.

A note on this clone: Other DNA sequences in this specimen translate into the identical CDR3. The chain couples TRBV29-1 to TRBJ2-3, with 8 nucleotides matching TRBD2. The CDR3 extends over 14 amino acids. Germline assignment: CDR1 SQVTM and CDR2 ANQGSEA. Losses at the gene ends were 3 bases for V and 5 bases for J; bases not matched to a gene: 7. Here the CDR3 reads CSVDPGAGGDTQYF. For the CDR3, the DNA is TGCAGCGTTGACCCGGGGGCGGGGGGAGATACGCAGTATTTT.

This chain links TRBV30 with TRBJ2-1; 14 nucleotides match TRBD2. In germline, CDR1 is GTSNPN, CDR2 SVGIG (reference sequence). Trimming cost V 3 bases and J 13 bases; bases outside gene matches: 2. The CDR3 loop spans 12 amino acids. Written as DNA, the CDR3 is TGTGCCTGGAGGGGACTAGCGGGGGCCCAGTTCTTC. Translating it yields CAWRGLAGAQFF.

The J gene is TRBJ2-2, the V gene TRBV12-5; 7 nucleotides match TRBD2. The germline CDR1 and CDR2 sequences are LGHNT and FRNRAP. CDR3 length: 15 residues. The V and J ends lost 1 base and 6 bases, in that order; junction bases with no gene match: 5. The CDR3 DNA sequence: TGTGCTAGTGGTTTGGCCGTAGCGGGCGCCGGGGAGCTGTTTTTT. It encodes CASGLAVAGAGELFF.

V and J are TRBV10-3 and TRBJ1-2; D unclear. V shed 8 bases and J shed 0 bases, with 1 base lying between them. Germline values: CDR1 ENHRY, CDR2 SYGVKD. The CDR3 spans 10 residues. The DNA of the CDR3 is TGTGCCATCCCTAACTATGGCTACACCTTC. Translating gives CAIPNYGYTF.

The gene calls are TRBV12-1 and TRBJ2-1; the tabulated D call, TRBD2, remains unverified against the DNA. TRBV12-1 is an annotated pseudogene. The CDR3 is 14 residues long. CDR3 region: CASLLAGAGNEQFF. The CDR3 DNA sequence: TGTGCCAGTCTGTTAGCGGGAGCGGGGAATGAGCAGTTCTTC.

The chain combines TRBV27 with TRBJ2-7; 14 bases agree with TRBD2. With 5 bases clipped from V and 6 bases from J, the junction kept 6 bases outside the gene matches. The CDR3 is made up of 15 amino acids. Germline CDR1 MNHEY, CDR2 SMNVEV (reference sequence). In DNA form, the CDR3 reads TGTGCCAGCAGTCAGACTAGCGGGAGGGCCTTCGAGCAGTACTTC. Translated: CASSQTSGRAFEQYF.

Only one count was recorded for this clone. The J gene is TRBJ2-5, the V gene TRBV4-1, with TRBD2 matching 10 bases. V shed 1 base and J 1 base; nucleotides not matched to a gene: 0. The CDR3 extends over 15 amino acids. The germline V gene has CDR1 MGHRA and CDR2 YSYEKL. CDR3 loop: CASSQGLAGQETQYF. The CDR3, as DNA: TGCGCCAGCAGCCAAGGACTAGCGGGCCAAGAGACCCAGTACTTC.

This chain connects TRBV2 to TRBJ2-6; D unclear. Germline V gene sequence: CDR1 SNHLY, CDR2 FYNNEI. Trimming took off 4 bases at V and 2 bases at J, with 6 bases between the two ends. The CDR3 sequence is 14 residues long. The chain's CDR3 is CASSVPPGANVLTF. CDR3 DNA sequence: TGTGCCAGCAGTGTACCGCCTGGGGCCAACGTCCTGACTTTC.

The chain joins TRBV11-2 to TRBJ1-4; unclear D gene. The CDR3 is 14 amino acids. Germline values: CDR1 SGHAT, CDR2 FQNNGV. V lost 1 base, J lost 1 base, and 4 bases lay in between. CDR3 in DNA: TGTGCCAGCAGCTTAGCCGGAACTAATGAAAAACTGTTTTTT. It is translated as CASSLAGTNEKLFF.

The V call is TRBV5-4, the J call TRBJ2-2; 10 bases map to TRBD2. The CDR3 is 16 amino acids. CDR1 and CDR2 from the germline V gene are SGHNT and YYREEE (reference sequence). V trimming: 2 bases; J trimming: 6 bases; junction bases outside the gene matches: 7. The CDR3 region has the DNA TGTGCCAGCAGCTTAAGCGGGAGGGCCCAGTCCGGGGAGCTGTTTTTT. Translating it yields CASSLSGRAQSGELFF.

V is TRBV19 and J is TRBJ2-6; 9 bases map to TRBD2. The ends lost 4 bases at V and 1 base at J; junction bases unmatched: 8. CDR1 LNHDA and CDR2 SQIVND come from the germline V gene (reference sequence). The CDR3 is made up of 18 amino acids. CDR3 DNA sequence: TGTGCCAGTAGTACTCGACTAGCGGACCCATCTGGGGCCAACGTCCTGACTTTC. This encodes CASSTRLADPSGANVLTF.

J is TRBJ2-2 and V is TRBV7-2; D remains ambiguous. The V and J ends lost 6 bases and 7 bases respectively, with 27 bases between them. Germline lookup yields CDR1 SGHTA and CDR2 FQGNSA. The length of the CDR3 is 18 residues. Written as DNA, the CDR3 is TGTGCCAGCAGTCCGATACTAACCAGTAGGCCCGCCAGCGGGGAGCTGTTTTTT. It translates to CASSPILTSRPASGELFF.

This chain links TRBV5-1 with TRBJ2-1; D remains unclear. CDR1 is SGHRS, CDR2 YFSETQ, per germline. Trimming removed 2 bases at V and 8 bases at J, with 8 bases between. The CDR3 covers 12 residues. CDR3 sequence (DNA): TGCGCCAGCAGCTTAGGCTTATATGAGCAGTTCTTC. This encodes CASSLGLYEQFF.

The V gene is TRBV7-8, the J gene TRBJ2-1, with 8 bases matching TRBD2. V shed 1 base and J 7 bases; nucleotides not matched to a gene: 6. Germline loops: CDR1 SGHVS, CDR2 FQNEAQ. This CDR3 is 15 amino acids long. The CDR3 is CASSLGAGVNNEQFF. The CDR3 DNA reads TGTGCCAGCAGCTTAGGAGCGGGAGTGAATAATGAGCAGTTCTTC.

The V and J genes are TRBV30 and TRBJ2-2; D possibly matches TRBD1 or TRBD2 (5 bases each). Trimming shortened V by 3 bases and J by 3 bases, and 8 bases separated the two germline ends. The germline V gene has CDR1 GTSNPN and CDR2 SVGIG (reference sequence). The CDR3 contains 13 residues. The CDR3 DNA sequence: TGTGCCTGGAGCGAGGGGTACACCGGGGAGCTGTTTTTT. Amino acid sequence: CAWSEGYTGELFF.

The gene calls are TRBV7-6 and TRBJ1-6; D call uncertain. CDR1 is SGHVS, CDR2 FNYEAQ, per germline. CDR3 length equals 14 residues. V was trimmed by 4 bases and J by 5 bases, leaving 9 bases between them. CDR3 in amino acids: CASSSRVNNSPLHF. The CDR3 coding sequence is TGTGCCAGCAGCTCGAGGGTGAATAATTCACCCCTCCACTTT.

V gene TRBV11-2 combines with J gene TRBJ2-6; perhaps D is TRBD1 or TRBD2 (6 bases each). CDR1 is SGHAT and CDR2 is FQNNGV in the germline V gene. The length of the CDR3 is 19 residues. V gave up 5 bases and J gave up 0 bases, with 20 bases separating them. CDR3 coding DNA: TGTGCCAGCAGCAGCGGGCGGACAGCGATGCTCTCTGGGGCCAACGTCCTGACTTTC. It specifies CASSSGRTAMLSGANVLTF.

The gene calls are TRBV30 and TRBJ1-6, with 11 bases lining up with TRBD1. The CDR3 runs to 14 residues. CDR1 and CDR2 (germline): GTSNPN, SVGIG (reference sequence). V shed 5 bases and J 10 bases; nucleotides not matched to a gene: 7. The CDR3 nucleotides are TGTGCCTGGGGCACCGGGACAGGGGGATCACCCCTCCACTTT. Translated, it gives CAWGTGTGGSPLHF. The full variable domain, rest sourced from reference TRBV30 and TRBJ1-6, is SQTIHQWPATLVQPVGSPLSLECTVEGTSNPNLYWYRQAAGRGLQLLFYSVGIGQISSEVPQNLSASRPQDRQFILSSKKLLLSDSGFYLCAWGTGTGGSPLHFGNGTRLTVT.

This chain links TRBV4-1 with TRBJ2-7; a weak D match, TRBD2 (5 bases). Trimming removed 0 bases from V and 4 bases from J, with 19 bases in between. Germline CDR1 is MGHRA and CDR2 is YSYEKL. The CDR3 spans 17 residues. The CDR3 DNA sequence: TGCGCCAGCAGCCAAGATCAGGAGGCGGAACGATTTTACGAGCAGTACTTC. It encodes CASSQDQEAERFYEQYF.

The chain uses TRBV7-9 and TRBJ2-4; the D gene is possibly TRBD2 (6 bases). Germline values: CDR1 SEHNR, CDR2 FQNEAQ (reference sequence). Trimming left V 8 bases short and J 0 bases short, with 14 bases between. This CDR3 spans 15 amino acids. In nucleotides, the CDR3 is TGTGCCAGCGAGGGAGGCAGCACAGCCAAAAACATTCAGTACTTC. It codes for CASEGGSTAKNIQYF. Full variable domain (rest looked up from reference TRBV7-9 and TRBJ2-4): DTGVSQNPRHKITKRGQNVTFRCDPISEHNRLYWYRQTLGQGPEFLTYFQNEAQLEKSRLLSDRFSAERPKGSFSTLEIQRTEQGDSAMYLCASEGGSTAKNIQYFGAGTRLSVL.

The chain joins TRBV7-9 to TRBJ2-2; 11 positions agree with TRBD2. Trimming removed 5 bases from V and 4 bases from J; junction bases left unmatched: 3. Germline CDR1 SEHNR, CDR2 FQNEAQ (reference sequence). CDR3 length: 15 residues. The CDR3 loop is CASSVGTSGTGELFF. CDR3 coding DNA: TGTGCCAGCAGCGTCGGGACTAGCGGCACCGGGGAGCTGTTTTTT.

This sequence joins TRBV4-1 and TRBJ2-1; TRBD1 matches at 7 bases. The CDR3 contains 15 residues. J lost 4 bases, V lost 1 base, and 4 bases had no gene match. Germline loops: CDR1 MGHRA, CDR2 YSYEKL. The CDR3 reads CASSQAGQIYNEQFF. The CDR3 DNA reads as TGCGCCAGCAGCCAAGCGGGACAGATATACAATGAGCAGTTCTTC.